This T cell receptor beta chain was identified in a study of response to subunit inactivated influenza vaccine. General study results and limits: The authors suggested that few new T cells are recruited per seasonal influenza vaccination.

The CDR3 covers 17 residues. V lost 5 bases to trimming and J lost 0 bases, with 20 bases between them. In germline, CDR1 is SGHAT, CDR2 FQDESV (reference sequence). TCRdb processed the RT-PCR reads anew with MiXCR; each CDR3 protein has one entry. The top ten clones hold 12% of a sample with a few hundred thousand distinct CDR3 sequences, 11% of them seen once. A remark on this clonotype: No antigen is known for it.

The sample was PBMCs from blood, taken more than 35 days after vaccination. The chain combines TRBV11-1 with TRBJ2-7, with D tentatively TRBD1 or TRBD2 (5 bases each). This clonotype was sampled from a man aged 50 to 60 who received an inactivated influenza vaccine. The CDR3 nucleotides read TGTGCCAGCAGCAGAGAAATTAACAGGAGGAGCTCCTACGAGCAGTACTTC. Amino acids: CASSREINRRSSYEQYF. Combining the CDR3 with reference TRBV11-1 and TRBJ2-7 gives the whole variable domain EAEVAQSPRYKITEKSQAVAFWCDPISGHATLYWYRQILGQGPELLVQFQDESVVDDSQLPKDRFSAERLKGVDSTLKIQPAELGDSAMYLCASSREINRRSSYEQYFGPGTRLTVT.